The 8 T cell receptor beta chains below were found in one sample sequenced in a study of cytomegalovirus exposure and HLA in healthy donors. The PCR contained 60 Vbeta and 13 Jbeta primers. TCRdb's table, derived via immunoSEQ multiplex PCR, lists solely in-frame clones and lacks some. The repertoire holds some 150,000 clones, with under 70% as singletons. Sequencing was done on a sample of PBMCs. These receptor sequences come from a woman in her thirties in good health and CMV-seropositive.

This chain links TRBV5-1 with TRBJ2-1; 9 bases map to TRBD2. V trimming: 6 bases; J trimming: 13 bases; junction bases outside the gene matches: 14. From germline, CDR1 is SGHRS and CDR2 YFSETQ. The CDR3 loop spans 14 amino acids. CDR3 protein: CASKSSPTGTSQFF. Written as DNA, the CDR3 is TGCGCCAGCAAGAGCTCTCCGACCGGGACTAGCCAGTTCTTC.

The chain links TRBV5-1 to TRBJ2-1, with D possibly TRBD2 on 6 matching bases. V dropped 3 bases and J dropped 3 bases, with 7 bases sitting between them. CDR1 and CDR2 from the germline V gene are SGHRS and YFSETQ. The CDR3 is 13 residues long. For the CDR3, the DNA is TGCGCCAGCAGCTGGGGACTCTACAATGAGCAGTTCTTC. Protein product: CASSWGLYNEQFF.

In nucleotides, the CDR3 is TGTGCCAGTAGTATTGACAGAGCCTATGGCTACACCTTC. The encoded protein is CASSIDRAYGYTF. The V gene is TRBV19, the J gene TRBJ1-2, with D perhaps TRBD1 (5 bases). V was shortened by 3 bases and J by 4 bases, with 9 bases between the two germline ends. The CDR3 is made up of 13 amino acids. The germline CDR1 and CDR2 sequences are LNHDA and SQIVND (reference sequence).

The V gene is TRBV25-1, the J gene TRBJ1-2; 7 bases map to TRBD1. Germline V gene data show CDR1 as MGHDK and CDR2 as SYGVNS. There are 16 residues in the CDR3. J was trimmed by 1 base and V by 9 bases; bases with no gene match: 14. CDR3 DNA: TGTGCCAGGGCTCCCCCAGGGACAGACCTTAACTATGGCTACACCTTC. Protein: CARAPPGTDLNYGYTF.

The chain couples TRBV4-1 to TRBJ1-5; tentatively, D is TRBD1 (5 bases). Germline CDR1 is MGHRA and CDR2 is YSYEKL. V was shortened by 0 bases and J by 6 bases, with 12 bases between the two germline ends. The CDR3 consists of 15 residues. CDR3 sequence: CASSQDSREAQPQHF. The CDR3 nucleotides read TGCGCCAGCAGCCAAGACAGCAGGGAGGCTCAGCCCCAGCATTTT.

This clone was seen a handful of times. The CDR3 bases are TGTGCCAGCAGTGTAGGGGATTGGGGCTACACCTTC. Translating gives CASSVGDWGYTF. The chain uses TRBV28 and TRBJ1-2; D is perhaps TRBD1 (5 bases). V gave up 5 bases and J gave up 8 bases, with 12 bases separating them. The germline V gene encodes CDR1 MDHEN and CDR2 SYDVKM. The CDR3 loop spans 12 amino acids.

This chain links TRBV5-4 with TRBJ2-7; the match to TRBD2 covers 11 bases. This CDR3 spans 16 amino acids. Germline values: CDR1 SGHNT, CDR2 YYREEE (reference sequence). V was clipped by 3 bases and J by 1 base; unmatched bases: 6. The CDR3 sequence: CASSSIAGGESYEQYF. For the CDR3, the DNA is TGTGCCAGCAGCTCAATAGCGGGAGGGGAGTCCTACGAGCAGTACTTC.

This chain links TRBV6-1 with TRBJ2-5; D perhaps matches TRBD2 (5 bases). Deletions cut 1 base from V and 9 bases from J, with 15 bases between. The germline gives CDR1 MNHNS, CDR2 SASEGT. This CDR3 has 14 residues. CDR3 in DNA: TGTGCCAGCAGTGAAGGGGAGTTACCCGGGTCCCAGTACTTC. Encoded protein: CASSEGELPGSQYF.